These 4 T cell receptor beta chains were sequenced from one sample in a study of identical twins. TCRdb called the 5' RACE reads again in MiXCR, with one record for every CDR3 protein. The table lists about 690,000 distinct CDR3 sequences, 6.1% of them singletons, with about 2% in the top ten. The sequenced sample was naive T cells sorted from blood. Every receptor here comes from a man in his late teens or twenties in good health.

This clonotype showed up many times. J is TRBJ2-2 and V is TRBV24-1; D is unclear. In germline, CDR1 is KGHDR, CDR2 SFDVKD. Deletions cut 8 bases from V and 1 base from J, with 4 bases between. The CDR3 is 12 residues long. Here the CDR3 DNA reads TGTGCCACCACCGAGAACACCGGGGAGCTGTTTTTT. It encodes CATTENTGELFF.

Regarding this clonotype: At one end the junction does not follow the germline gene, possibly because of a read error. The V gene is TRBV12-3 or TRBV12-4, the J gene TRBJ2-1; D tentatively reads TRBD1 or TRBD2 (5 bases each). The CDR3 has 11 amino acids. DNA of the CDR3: TGTGCCAGCAGTCCCGGGACGGGCCCTTCTTTC. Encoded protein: CASSPGTGPSF.

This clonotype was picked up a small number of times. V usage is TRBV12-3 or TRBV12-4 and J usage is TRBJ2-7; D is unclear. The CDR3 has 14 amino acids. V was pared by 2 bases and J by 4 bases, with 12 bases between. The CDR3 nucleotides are TGTGCCAGCAGTTTAAGCGTGGTGGGTTACGAGCAGTACTTC. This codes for CASSLSVVGYEQYF.

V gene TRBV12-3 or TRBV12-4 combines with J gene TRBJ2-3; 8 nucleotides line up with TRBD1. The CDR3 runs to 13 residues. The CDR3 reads CASAQGVSDTQYF. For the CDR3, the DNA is TGTGCGTCGGCACAGGGGGTTTCAGATACGCAGTATTTT.